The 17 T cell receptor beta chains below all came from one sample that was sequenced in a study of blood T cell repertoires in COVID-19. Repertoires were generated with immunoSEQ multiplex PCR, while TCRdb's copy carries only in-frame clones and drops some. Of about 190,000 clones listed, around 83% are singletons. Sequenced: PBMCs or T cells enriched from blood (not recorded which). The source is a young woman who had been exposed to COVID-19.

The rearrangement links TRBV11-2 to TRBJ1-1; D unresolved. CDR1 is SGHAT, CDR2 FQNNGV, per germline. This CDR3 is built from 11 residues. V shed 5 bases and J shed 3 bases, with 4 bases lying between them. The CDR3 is CASSLYTEAFF. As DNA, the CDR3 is TGTGCCAGCAGCCTTTACACTGAAGCTTTCTTT.

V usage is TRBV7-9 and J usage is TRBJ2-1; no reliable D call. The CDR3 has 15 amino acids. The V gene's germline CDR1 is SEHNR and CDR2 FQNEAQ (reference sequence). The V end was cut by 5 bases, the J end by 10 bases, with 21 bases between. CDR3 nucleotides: TGTGCCAGCAGCATTACGGGTTTTGTCCTCGACGAGCAGTTCTTC. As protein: CASSITGFVLDEQFF.

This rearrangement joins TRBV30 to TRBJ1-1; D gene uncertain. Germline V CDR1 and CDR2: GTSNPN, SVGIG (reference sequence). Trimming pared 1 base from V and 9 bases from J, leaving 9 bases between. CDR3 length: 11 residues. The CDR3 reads CAWSDGGQAFF. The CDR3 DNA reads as TGTGCCTGGAGTGATGGAGGGCAAGCTTTCTTT.

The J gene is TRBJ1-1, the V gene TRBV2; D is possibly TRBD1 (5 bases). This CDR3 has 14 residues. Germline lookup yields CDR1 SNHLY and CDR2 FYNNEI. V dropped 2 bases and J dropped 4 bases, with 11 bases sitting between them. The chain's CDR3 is CASSEMMGGTEAFF. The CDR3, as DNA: TGTGCCAGCAGTGAAATGATGGGGGGCACTGAAGCTTTCTTT.

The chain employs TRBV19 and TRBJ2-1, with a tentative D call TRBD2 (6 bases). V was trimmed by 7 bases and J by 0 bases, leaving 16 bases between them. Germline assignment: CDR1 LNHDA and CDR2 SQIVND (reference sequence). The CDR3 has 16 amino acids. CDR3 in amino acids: CASIERAQSSYNEQFF. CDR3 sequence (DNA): TGTGCCAGTATCGAGCGGGCCCAGAGCTCCTACAATGAGCAGTTCTTC.

CDR3: CASSMSLSYEQYF. Written as DNA, the CDR3 is TGTGCCAGCAGCATGAGTTTAAGCTACGAGCAGTACTTC. The chain links TRBV11-2 to TRBJ2-7; D is unresolved. CDR1 and CDR2 (germline): SGHAT, FQNNGV. V was trimmed by 5 bases and J by 3 bases, leaving 11 bases between them. The CDR3 covers 13 residues.

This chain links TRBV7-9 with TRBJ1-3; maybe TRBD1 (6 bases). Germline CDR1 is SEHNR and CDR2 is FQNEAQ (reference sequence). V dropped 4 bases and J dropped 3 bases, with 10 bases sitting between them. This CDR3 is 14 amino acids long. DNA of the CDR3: TGTGCCAGCAGCTCTTACAGGGTTGGAAACACCATATATTTT. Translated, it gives CASSSYRVGNTIYF.

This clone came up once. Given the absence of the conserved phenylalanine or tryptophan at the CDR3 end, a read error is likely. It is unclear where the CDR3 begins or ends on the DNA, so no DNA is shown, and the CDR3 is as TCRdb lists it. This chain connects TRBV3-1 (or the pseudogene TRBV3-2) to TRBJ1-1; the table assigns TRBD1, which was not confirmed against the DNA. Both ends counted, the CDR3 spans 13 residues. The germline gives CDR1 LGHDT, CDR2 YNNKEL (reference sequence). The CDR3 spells CASSQDGGQGIRH.

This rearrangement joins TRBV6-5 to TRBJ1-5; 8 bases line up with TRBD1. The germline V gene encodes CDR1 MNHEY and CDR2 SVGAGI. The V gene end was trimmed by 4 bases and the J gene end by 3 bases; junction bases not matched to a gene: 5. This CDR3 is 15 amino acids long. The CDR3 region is CASSLDRDFNQPQHF. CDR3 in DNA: TGTGCCAGCAGTTTGGACAGGGACTTCAATCAGCCCCAGCATTTT.

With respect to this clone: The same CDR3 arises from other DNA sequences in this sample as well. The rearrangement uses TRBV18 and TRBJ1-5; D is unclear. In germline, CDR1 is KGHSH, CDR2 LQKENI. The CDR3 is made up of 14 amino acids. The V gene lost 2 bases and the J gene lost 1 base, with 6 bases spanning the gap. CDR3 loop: CASSPGRSNQPQHF. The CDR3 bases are TGTGCCAGCTCACCAGGGAGGAGCAATCAGCCCCAGCATTTT.

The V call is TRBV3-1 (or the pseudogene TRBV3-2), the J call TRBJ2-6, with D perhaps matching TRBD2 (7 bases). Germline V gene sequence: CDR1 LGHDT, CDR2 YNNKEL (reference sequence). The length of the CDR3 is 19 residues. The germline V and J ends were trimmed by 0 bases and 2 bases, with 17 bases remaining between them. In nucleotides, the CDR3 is TGTGCCAGCAGCCAAGATTGGGGGGGCCCCATCACTGGGGCCAACGTCCTGACTTTC. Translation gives CASSQDWGGPITGANVLTF.

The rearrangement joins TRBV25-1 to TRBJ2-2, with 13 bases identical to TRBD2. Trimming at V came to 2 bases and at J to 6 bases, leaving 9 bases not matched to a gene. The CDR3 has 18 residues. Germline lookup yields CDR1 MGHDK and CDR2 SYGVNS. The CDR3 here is CASSERRGLAGTPGELFF. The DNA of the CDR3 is TGTGCCAGCAGTGAAAGGAGGGGACTAGCGGGGACCCCCGGGGAGCTGTTTTTT.

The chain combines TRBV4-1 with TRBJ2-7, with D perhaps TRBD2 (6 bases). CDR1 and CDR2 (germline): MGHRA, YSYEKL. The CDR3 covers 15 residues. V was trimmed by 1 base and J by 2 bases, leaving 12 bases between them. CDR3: CASSQGRAGTYEQYF. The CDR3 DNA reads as TGCGCCAGCAGCCAAGGGAGGGCCGGTACCTACGAGCAGTACTTC.

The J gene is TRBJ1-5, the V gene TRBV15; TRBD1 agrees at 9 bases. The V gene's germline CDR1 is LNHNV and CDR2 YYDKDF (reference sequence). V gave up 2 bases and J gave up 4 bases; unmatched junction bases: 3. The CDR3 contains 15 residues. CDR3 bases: TGTGCCACCAGCAGACCCGACAGGGGGAATCAGCCCCAGCATTTT. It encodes CATSRPDRGNQPQHF. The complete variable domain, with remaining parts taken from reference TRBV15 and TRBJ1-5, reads DAMVIQNPRYQVTQFGKPVTLSCSQTLNHNVMYWYQQKSSQAPKLLFHYYDKDFNNEADTPDNFQSRRPNTSFCFLDIRSPGLGDTAMYLCATSRPDRGNQPQHFGDGTRLSIL.

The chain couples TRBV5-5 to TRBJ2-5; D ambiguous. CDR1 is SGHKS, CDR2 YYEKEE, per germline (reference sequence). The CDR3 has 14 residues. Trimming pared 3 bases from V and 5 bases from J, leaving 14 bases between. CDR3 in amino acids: CASSSPRTQETQYF. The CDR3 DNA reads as TGTGCCAGCAGCTCGCCCCGAACCCAGGAGACCCAGTACTTC. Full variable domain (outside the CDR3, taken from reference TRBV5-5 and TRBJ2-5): DAGVTQSPTHLIKTRGQQVTLRCSPISGHKSVSWYQQVLGQGPQFIFQYYEKEERGRGNFPDRFSARQFPNYSSELNVNALLLGDSALYLCASSSPRTQETQYFGPGTRLLVL.

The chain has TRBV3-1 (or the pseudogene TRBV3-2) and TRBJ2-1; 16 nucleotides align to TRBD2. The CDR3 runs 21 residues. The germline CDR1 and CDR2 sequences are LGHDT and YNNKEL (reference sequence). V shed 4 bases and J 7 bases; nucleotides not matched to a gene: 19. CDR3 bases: TGTGCCAGCAGCCTCGGTTGGGCCCCGGGACTAGCGGGGGGGCTCGGGAATGAGCAGTTCTTC. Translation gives CASSLGWAPGLAGGLGNEQFF.

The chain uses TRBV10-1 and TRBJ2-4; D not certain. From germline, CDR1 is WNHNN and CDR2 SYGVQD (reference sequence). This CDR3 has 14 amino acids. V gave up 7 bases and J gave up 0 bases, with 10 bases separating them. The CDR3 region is CASTLSLAKNIQYF. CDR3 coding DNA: TGCGCCAGCACCCTGTCACTAGCCAAAAACATTCAGTACTTC.